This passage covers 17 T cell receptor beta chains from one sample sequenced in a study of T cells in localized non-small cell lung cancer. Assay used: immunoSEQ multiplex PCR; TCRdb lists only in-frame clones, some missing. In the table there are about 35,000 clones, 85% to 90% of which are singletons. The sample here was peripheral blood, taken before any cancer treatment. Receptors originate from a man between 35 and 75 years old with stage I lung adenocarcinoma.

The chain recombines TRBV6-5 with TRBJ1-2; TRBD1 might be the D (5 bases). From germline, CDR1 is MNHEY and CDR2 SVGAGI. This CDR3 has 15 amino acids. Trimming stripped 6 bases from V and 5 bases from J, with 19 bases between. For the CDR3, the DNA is TGTGCCAGCAGCATCGTCGAGGGGTCTCAGTATGGCTACACCTTC. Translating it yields CASSIVEGSQYGYTF.

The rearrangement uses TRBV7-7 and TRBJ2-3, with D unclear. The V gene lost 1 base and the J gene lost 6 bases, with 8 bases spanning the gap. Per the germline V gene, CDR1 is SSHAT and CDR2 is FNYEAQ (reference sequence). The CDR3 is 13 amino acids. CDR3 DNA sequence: TGTGCCAGCAGCTTAGAGGTCAGGGATACGCAGTATTTT. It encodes CASSLEVRDTQYF.

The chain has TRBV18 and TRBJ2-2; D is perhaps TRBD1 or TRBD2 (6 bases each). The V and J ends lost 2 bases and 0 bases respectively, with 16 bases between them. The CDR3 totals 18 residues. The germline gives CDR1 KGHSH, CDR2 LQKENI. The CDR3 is CASSPEGGTTANTGELFF. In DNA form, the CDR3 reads TGTGCCAGCTCACCAGAGGGGGGCACGACCGCGAACACCGGGGAGCTGTTTTTT.

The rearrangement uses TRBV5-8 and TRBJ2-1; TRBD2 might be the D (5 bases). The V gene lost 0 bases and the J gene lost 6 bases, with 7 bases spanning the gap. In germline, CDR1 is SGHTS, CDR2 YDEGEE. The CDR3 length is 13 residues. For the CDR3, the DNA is TGTGCCAGCAGCTTGGGGGAGCTCAATGAGCAGTTCTTC. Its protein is CASSLGELNEQFF.

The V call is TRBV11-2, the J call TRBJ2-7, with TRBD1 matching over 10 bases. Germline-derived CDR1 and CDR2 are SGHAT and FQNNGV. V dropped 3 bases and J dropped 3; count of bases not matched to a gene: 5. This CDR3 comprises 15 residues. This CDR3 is CASSFGQGGFYEQYF. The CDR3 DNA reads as TGTGCCAGCAGCTTCGGACAGGGGGGTTTCTACGAGCAGTACTTC. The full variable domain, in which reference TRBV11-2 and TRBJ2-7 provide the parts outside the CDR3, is EAGVAQSPRYKIIEKRQSVAFWCNPISGHATLYWYQQILGQGPKLLIQFQNNGVVDDSQLPKDRFSAERLKGVDSTLKIQPAKLEDSAVYLCASSFGQGGFYEQYFGPGTRLTVT.

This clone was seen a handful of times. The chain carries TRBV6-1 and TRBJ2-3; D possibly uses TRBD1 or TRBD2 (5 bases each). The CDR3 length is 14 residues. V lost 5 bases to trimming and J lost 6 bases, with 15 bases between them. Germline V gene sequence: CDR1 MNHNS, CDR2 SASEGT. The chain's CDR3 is CASSSGGGADTQYF. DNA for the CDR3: TGTGCCAGCAGTAGTGGTGGGGGAGCGGATACGCAGTATTTT.

This CDR3 is CAWSWGRREKLFF. The CDR3 DNA reads TGTGCCTGGAGTTGGGGGCGGCGAGAAAAACTGTTTTTT. The gene calls are TRBV30 and TRBJ1-4; a weak D match, TRBD1 (6 bases). The CDR3 loop spans 13 amino acids. The V gene lost 2 bases and the J gene lost 8 bases, with 12 bases spanning the gap. The V gene's germline CDR1 is GTSNPN and CDR2 SVGIG (reference sequence).

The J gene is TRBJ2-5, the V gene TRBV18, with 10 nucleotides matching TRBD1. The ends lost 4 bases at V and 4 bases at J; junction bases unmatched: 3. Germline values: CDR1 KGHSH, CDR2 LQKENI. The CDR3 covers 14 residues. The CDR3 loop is CASSQDRGRETQYF. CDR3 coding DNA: TGTGCCAGCTCACAAGACAGGGGGCGAGAGACCCAGTACTTC.

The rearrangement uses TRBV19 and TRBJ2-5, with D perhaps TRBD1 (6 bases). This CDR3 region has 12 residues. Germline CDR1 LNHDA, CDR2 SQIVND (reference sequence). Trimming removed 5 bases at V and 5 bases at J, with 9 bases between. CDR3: CASSARGETQYF. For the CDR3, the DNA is TGTGCCAGTAGTGCGAGGGGGGAGACCCAGTACTTC.

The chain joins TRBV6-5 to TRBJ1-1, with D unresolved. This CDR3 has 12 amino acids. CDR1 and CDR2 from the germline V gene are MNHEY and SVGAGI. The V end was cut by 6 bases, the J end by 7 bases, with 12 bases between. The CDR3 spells CASSFDGDEAFF. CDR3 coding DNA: TGTGCCAGCAGCTTCGACGGGGATGAAGCTTTCTTT.

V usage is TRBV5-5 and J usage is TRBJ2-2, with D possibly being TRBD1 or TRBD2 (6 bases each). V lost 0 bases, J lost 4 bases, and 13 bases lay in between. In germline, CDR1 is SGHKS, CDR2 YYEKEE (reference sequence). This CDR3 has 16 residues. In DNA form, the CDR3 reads TGTGCCAGCAGCTTGGAGGGGGGCTGGGTCACCGGGGAGCTGTTTTTT. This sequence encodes CASSLEGGWVTGELFF.

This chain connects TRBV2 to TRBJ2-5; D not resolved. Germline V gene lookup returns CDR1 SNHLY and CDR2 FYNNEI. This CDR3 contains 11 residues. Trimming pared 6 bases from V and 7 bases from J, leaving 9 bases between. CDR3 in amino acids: CASRDPRTQYF. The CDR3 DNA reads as TGTGCCAGCAGGGATCCTCGGACCCAGTACTTC. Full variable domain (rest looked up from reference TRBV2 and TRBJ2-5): EPEVTQTPSHQVTQMGQEVILRCVPISNHLYFYWYRQILGQKVEFLVSFYNNEISEKSEIFDDQFSVERPDGSNFTLKIRSTKLEDSAMYFCASRDPRTQYFGPGTRLLVL.

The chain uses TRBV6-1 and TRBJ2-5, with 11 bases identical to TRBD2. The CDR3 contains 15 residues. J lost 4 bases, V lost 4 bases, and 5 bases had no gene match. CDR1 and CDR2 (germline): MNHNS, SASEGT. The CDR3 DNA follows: TGTGCCAGCAGTGCAGTAGCGGGGGGGCCAGAGACCCAGTACTTC. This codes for CASSAVAGGPETQYF.

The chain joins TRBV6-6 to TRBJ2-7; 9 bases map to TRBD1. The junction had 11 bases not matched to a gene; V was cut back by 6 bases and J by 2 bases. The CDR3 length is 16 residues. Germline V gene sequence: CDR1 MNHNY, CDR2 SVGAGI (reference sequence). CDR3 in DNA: TGTGCCAGCAGGGAACACTTACAGGGGGCGCCCTACGAGCAGTACTTC. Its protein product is CASREHLQGAPYEQYF.

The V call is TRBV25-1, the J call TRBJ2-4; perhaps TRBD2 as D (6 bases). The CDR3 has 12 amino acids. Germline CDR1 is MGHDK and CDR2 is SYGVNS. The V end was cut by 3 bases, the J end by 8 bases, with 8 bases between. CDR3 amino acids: CASSDREDIQYF. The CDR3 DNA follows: TGTGCCAGCAGTGACAGGGAGGACATTCAGTACTTC.

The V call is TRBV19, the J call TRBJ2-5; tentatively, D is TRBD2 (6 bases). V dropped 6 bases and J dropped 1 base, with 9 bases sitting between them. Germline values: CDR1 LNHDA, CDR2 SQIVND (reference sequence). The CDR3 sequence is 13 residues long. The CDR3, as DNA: TGTGCCAGTAGGGAGGGCGGCCAAGAGACCCAGTACTTC. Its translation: CASREGGQETQYF.

As DNA, the CDR3 is TGCGCCAGCAGTGAATCCCAGGTCGGGGAGCGGGCTTTCTTT. The encoded protein is CASSESQVGERAFF. The chain recombines TRBV10-1 with TRBJ1-1; no clear D gene. The CDR3 length is 14 residues. V gave up 3 bases and J gave up 11 bases, with 19 bases separating them. CDR1 is WNHNN, CDR2 SYGVQD, per germline (reference sequence).